These T cell receptor beta chains were read from a single sample in a study of OX40 agonist ivuxolimab in advanced cancers. Here immunoSEQ multiplex PCR was the method, and the copy in TCRdb shows in-frame clones only, minus some. The sample lists tens of thousands of clones, about 90% occurring once. The sequencing used CD4+ or CD8+ T cells sorted from blood, collected in a trial of the OX40 agonist ivuxolimab. The receptors shown here come from an adult with an advanced solid tumor such as melanoma, head and neck, liver or kidney cancer. Both conserved end residues are trimmed from each CDR3. Each record gives: CDR3 protein, V gene, J gene, clone size. A clone size is listed for some rows: how often the clone was seen (once, few, many), or a class if it is expanded.

ASSQDERGEDTQY,TRBV4-1,TRBJ2-3,once
ASSDKQGTEAF,TRBV6-1,TRBJ1-1,.
ASSSPDVRGTEAF,TRBV7-9,TRBJ1-1,.
ASSDGLSSYNEQF,TRBV6-1,TRBJ2-1,.
ASSEAPPTASNNQPQH,TRBV6-1,TRBJ1-5,.
ASSHRLPGSTDTQY,TRBV16,TRBJ2-3,.
ATSRDGDIGGYT,TRBV15,TRBJ1-2,.
ASSTGLGRQNTGELF,TRBV19,TRBJ2-2,.
ASSLVGTGVQPQH,TRBV7-8,TRBJ1-5,few
ACWDRAHEQY,TRBV6-1,TRBJ2-7,.
ASSYRSYNEQF,TRBV27,TRBJ2-1,.
ASSMKGNQPQH,TRBV19,TRBJ1-5,.
ASSSSGIYEQY,TRBV7-9,TRBJ2-7,.
ASSRLTWVVTYEQY,TRBV12-1,TRBJ2-7,.
ASSIDGGMNTEAF,TRBV19,TRBJ1-1,.
ASSSRAKGANVLT,TRBV6-6,TRBJ2-6,.
ASSQGTSTDTQY,TRBV4-2,TRBJ2-3,few
ASSLGNLGYGYT,TRBV5-6,TRBJ1-2,.
ASSISAGGATQY,TRBV19,TRBJ2-3,few
ASSLAGLAGGPTDTQY,TRBV5-6,TRBJ2-3,.
ASSPILENYGYT,TRBV27,TRBJ1-2,.
ASSPSGGRANEQF,TRBV18,TRBJ2-1,.
ASSLGLGQETQY,TRBV11-1,TRBJ2-5,.
ASSPAQEQF,TRBV18,TRBJ2-1,.
ASKDSNLNTGELF,TRBV2,TRBJ2-2,.
ASTTGGGYGYT,TRBV6-6,TRBJ1-2,.
ASSPWEGVYGYT,TRBV18,TRBJ1-2,once
ASRPIRTGTMNTEAF,TRBV2,TRBJ1-1,once
ASSLDPSTDTQY,TRBV11-2,TRBJ2-3,.
ASSLTGVTNEKLF,TRBV6-9,TRBJ1-4,.
ASSLEAGETQY,TRBV5-6,TRBJ2-5,.
ASSLVVVGETQY,TRBV5-1,TRBJ2-5,.
ASSQWGLAGEVDTQY,TRBV4-3,TRBJ2-3,.
ASSRGQTLIQY,TRBV5-4,TRBJ2-5,.
ASSPHGVVGELF,TRBV28,TRBJ2-2,.
ASSPQSGGVNEQF,TRBV19,TRBJ2-1,.
ASSPDVGNEQF,TRBV6-5,TRBJ2-1,.
ASSPPGLRRTGELF,TRBV11-2,TRBJ2-2,.
ASRTDRGRGNEQF,TRBV25-1,TRBJ2-1,.
ASSPRVTQY,TRBV28,TRBJ2-5,.
ASSSALAGGADTQY,TRBV5-1,TRBJ2-3,.
ASSLRAWREGSYEQY,TRBV7-8,TRBJ2-7,.
ASSLGGASYEQY,TRBV5-5,TRBJ2-7,.
ASSPTTGAEAF,TRBV7-8,TRBJ1-1,.
ASSQQGTGQY,TRBV11-2,TRBJ2-5,once
ATGTGHYGYT,TRBV7-9,TRBJ1-2,.
ASSSHGYT,TRBV23-1,TRBJ1-2,few
ASSVDGEMSAGELF,TRBV5-1,TRBJ2-2,.
ASSPPTDPREAF,TRBV18,TRBJ1-1,.
ASSIAGDSRSWDGELF,TRBV9,TRBJ2-2,.
ASSGGGYGYT,TRBV28,TRBJ1-2,once
ASRTGAGGELF,TRBV6-5,TRBJ2-2,.
ASSQAGTGLREAF,TRBV14,TRBJ1-1,.
ASSLTGTASYGYT,TRBV5-1,TRBJ1-2,.
ASSPTGTESSYEQY,TRBV27,TRBJ2-7,.
ASRDRREGYT,TRBV2,TRBJ1-2,.
ASRPGGRTYEQY,TRBV6-6,TRBJ2-7,.
ASRRTGLGTEAF,TRBV6-5,TRBJ1-1,.
SAGTGGFKNIQY,TRBV29-1,TRBJ2-4,.
ASSPRQAQNEKLF,TRBV4-2,TRBJ1-4,few